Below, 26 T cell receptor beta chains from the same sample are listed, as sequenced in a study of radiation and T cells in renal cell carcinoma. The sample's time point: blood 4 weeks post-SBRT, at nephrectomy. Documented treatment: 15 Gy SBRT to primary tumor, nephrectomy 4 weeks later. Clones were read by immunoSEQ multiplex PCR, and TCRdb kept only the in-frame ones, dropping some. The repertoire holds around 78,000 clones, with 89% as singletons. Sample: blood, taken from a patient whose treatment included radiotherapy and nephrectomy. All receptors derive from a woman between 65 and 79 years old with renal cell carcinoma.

The CDR3 nucleotides are TGTGCCAGCAGCCAAGGACAGGGACTCCAGCATTTT. Protein sequence: CASSQGQGLQHF. The V gene is TRBV6-5, the J gene TRBJ1-5, with 8 positions matching TRBD1. Germline CDR1 MNHEY, CDR2 SVGAGI. The CDR3 is 12 residues long. The V and J ends lost 6 bases and 12 bases, in that order; junction bases with no gene match: 7.

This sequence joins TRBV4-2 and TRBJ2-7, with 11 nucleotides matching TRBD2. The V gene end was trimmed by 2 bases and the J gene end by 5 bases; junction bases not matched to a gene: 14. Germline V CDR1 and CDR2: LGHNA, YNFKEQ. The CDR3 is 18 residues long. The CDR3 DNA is TGTGCCAGCAGCCAACTAGGAGCTCTAGCGGGGGGAGTCCACGAGCAGTACTTC. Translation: CASSQLGALAGGVHEQYF.

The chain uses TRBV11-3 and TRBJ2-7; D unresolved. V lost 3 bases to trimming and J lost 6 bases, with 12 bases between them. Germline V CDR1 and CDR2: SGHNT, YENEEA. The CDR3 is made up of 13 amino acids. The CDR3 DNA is TGTGCCAGCAGCTTGCGAACTACCCGCGAGCAGTACTTC. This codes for CASSLRTTREQYF.

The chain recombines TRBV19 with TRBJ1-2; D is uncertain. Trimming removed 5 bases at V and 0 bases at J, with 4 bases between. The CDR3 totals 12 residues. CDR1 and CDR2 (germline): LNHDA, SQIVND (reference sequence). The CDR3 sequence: CASSETNYGYTF. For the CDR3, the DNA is TGTGCCAGTAGTGAGACTAACTATGGCTACACCTTC.

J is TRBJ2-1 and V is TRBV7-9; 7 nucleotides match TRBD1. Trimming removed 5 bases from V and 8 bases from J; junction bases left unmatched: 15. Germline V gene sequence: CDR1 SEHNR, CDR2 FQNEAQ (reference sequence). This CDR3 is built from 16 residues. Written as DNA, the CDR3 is TGTGCCAGCAGCCTACCGACAGGGCGGTTGACCTATGAGCAGTTCTTC. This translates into CASSLPTGRLTYEQFF.

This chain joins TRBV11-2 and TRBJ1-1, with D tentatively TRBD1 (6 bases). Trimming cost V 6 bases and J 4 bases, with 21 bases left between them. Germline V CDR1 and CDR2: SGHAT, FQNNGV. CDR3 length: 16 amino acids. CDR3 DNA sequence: TGTGCCAGCAGAACTGGAGGGGGGTTGAGAGGCACTGAAGCTTTCTTT. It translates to CASRTGGGLRGTEAFF. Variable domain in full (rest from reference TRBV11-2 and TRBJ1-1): EAGVAQSPRYKIIEKRQSVAFWCNPISGHATLYWYQQILGQGPKLLIQFQNNGVVDDSQLPKDRFSAERLKGVDSTLKIQPAKLEDSAVYLCASRTGGGLRGTEAFFGQGTRLTVV.

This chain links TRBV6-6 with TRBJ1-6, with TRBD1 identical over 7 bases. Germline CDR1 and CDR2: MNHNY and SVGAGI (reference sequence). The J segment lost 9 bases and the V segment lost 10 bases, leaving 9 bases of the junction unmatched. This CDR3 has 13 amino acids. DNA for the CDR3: TGTGCCACAAAAGAGGGGGCTCGTTCACCCCTCCACTTT. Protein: CATKEGARSPLHF.

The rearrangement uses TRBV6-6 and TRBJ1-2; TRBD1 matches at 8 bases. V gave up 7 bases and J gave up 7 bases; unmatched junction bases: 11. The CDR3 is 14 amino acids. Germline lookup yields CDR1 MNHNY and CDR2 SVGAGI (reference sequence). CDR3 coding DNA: TGTGCCAGCAACGGACAGGGACTGCCGGGTGGCTACACCTTC. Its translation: CASNGQGLPGGYTF.

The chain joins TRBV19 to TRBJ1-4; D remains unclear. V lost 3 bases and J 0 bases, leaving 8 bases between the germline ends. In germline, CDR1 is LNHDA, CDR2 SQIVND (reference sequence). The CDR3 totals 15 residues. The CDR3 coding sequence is TGTGCCAGTAGTATCAGCCGGGCAACTAATGAAAAACTGTTTTTT. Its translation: CASSISRATNEKLFF.

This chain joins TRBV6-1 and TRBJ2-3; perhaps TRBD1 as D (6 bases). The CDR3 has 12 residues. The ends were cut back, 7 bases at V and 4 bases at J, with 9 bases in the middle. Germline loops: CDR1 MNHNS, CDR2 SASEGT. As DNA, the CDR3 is TGTGCCAGCACCGACAGGTCAGATACGCAGTATTTT. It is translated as CASTDRSDTQYF.

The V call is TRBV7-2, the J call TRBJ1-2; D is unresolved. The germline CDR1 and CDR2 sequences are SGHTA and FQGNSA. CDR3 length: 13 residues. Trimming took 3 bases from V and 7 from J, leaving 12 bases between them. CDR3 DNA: TGTGCCAGCAGCTTTGATATGCGGGTTGGCTACACCTTC. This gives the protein CASSFDMRVGYTF.

The CDR3 is CASSVGDLNYGYTF. The CDR3, as DNA: TGTGCCAGCAGTGTGGGGGATTTGAACTATGGCTACACCTTC. The genes are TRBV6-1 and TRBJ1-2, with D possibly TRBD1 on 5 matching bases. Trimming removed 4 bases from V and 2 bases from J, with 11 bases in between. The CDR3 has 14 amino acids. Germline CDR1 reads MNHNS; CDR2 reads SASEGT.

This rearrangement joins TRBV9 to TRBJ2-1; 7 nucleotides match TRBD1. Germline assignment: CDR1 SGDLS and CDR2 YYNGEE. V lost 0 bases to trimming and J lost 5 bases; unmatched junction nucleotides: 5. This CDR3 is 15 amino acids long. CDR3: CASSVVGQVHNEQFF. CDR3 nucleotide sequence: TGTGCCAGCAGCGTAGTAGGACAGGTCCACAATGAGCAGTTCTTC.

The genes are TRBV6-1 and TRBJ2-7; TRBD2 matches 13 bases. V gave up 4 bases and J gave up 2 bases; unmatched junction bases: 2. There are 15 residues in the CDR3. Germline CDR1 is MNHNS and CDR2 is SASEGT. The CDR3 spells CASSGLAGGPYEQYF. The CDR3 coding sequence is TGTGCCAGCAGTGGACTAGCGGGGGGCCCCTACGAGCAGTACTTC.

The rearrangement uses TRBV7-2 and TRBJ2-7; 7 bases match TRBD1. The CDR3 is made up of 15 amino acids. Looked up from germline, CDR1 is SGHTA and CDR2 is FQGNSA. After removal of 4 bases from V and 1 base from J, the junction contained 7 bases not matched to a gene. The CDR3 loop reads CASSSNPRGSYEQYF. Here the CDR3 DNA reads TGTGCCAGCAGCTCCAACCCCAGGGGGTCCTACGAGCAGTACTTC.

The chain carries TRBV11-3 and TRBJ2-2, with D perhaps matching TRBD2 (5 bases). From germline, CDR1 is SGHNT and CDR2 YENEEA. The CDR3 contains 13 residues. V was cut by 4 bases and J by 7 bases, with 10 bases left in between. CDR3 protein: CASSSDSYGELFF. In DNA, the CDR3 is TGTGCCAGCAGCTCGGACTCGTACGGGGAGCTGTTTTTT.

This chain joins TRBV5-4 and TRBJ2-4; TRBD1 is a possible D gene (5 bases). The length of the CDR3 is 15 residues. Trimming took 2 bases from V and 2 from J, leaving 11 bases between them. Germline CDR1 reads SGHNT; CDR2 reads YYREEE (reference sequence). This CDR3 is CASSFGDRPKNIQYF. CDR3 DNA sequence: TGTGCCAGCAGCTTTGGCGACAGACCCAAAAACATTCAGTACTTC.

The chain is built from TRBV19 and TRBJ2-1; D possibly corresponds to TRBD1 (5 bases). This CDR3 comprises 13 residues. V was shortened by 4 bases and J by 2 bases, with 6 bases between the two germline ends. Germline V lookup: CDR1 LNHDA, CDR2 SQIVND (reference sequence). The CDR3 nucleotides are TGTGCCAGTAGTACAGGGACCTACAATGAGCAGTTCTTC. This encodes CASSTGTYNEQFF.

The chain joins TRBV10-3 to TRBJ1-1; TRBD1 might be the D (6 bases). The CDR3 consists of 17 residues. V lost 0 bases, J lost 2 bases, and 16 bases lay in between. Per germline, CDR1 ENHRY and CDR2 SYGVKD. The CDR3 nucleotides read TGTGCCATCAGTGAGTCTTTGGTACAGGGCGGAAACACTGAAGCTTTCTTT. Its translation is CAISESLVQGGNTEAFF.

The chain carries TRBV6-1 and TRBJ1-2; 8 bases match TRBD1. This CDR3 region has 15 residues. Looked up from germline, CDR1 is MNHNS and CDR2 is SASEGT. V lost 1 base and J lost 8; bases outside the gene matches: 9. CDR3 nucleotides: TGTGCCAGCAGTGAAGAGTCGTCAGGGGGCGGCGGCTACACCTTC. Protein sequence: CASSEESSGGGGYTF.

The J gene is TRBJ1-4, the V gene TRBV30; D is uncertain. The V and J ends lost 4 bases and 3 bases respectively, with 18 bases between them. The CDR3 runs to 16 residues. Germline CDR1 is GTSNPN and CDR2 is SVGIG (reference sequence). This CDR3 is CAWKATVLLSNEKLFF. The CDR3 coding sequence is TGTGCCTGGAAGGCAACAGTTTTGCTTTCTAATGAAAAACTGTTTTTT.

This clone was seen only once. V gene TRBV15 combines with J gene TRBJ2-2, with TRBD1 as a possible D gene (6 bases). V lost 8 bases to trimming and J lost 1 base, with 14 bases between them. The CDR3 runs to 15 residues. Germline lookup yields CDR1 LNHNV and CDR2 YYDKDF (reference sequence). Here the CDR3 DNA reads TGTGCCACCGCCCCCGGACAGCTGAACACCGGGGAGCTGTTTTTT. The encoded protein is CATAPGQLNTGELFF. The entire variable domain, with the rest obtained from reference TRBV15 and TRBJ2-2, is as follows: DAMVIQNPRYQVTQFGKPVTLSCSQTLNHNVMYWYQQKSSQAPKLLFHYYDKDFNNEADTPDNFQSRRPNTSFCFLDIRSPGLGDTAMYLCATAPGQLNTGELFFGEGSRLTVL.

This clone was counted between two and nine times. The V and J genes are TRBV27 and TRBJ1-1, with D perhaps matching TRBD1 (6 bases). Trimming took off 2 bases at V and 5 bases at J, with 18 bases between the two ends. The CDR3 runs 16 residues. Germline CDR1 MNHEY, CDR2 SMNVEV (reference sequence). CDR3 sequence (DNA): TGTGCCAGCAGTTTAGGGGGCGCAATAGGAGGGACTGAAGCTTTCTTT. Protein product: CASSLGGAIGGTEAFF.

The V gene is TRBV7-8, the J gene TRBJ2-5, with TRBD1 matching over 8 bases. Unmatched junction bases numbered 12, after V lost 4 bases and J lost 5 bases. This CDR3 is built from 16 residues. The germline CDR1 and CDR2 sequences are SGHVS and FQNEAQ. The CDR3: CASSSSSSTGVETQYF. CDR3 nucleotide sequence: TGTGCCAGCAGCTCCTCGAGTTCGACAGGGGTCGAGACCCAGTACTTC.

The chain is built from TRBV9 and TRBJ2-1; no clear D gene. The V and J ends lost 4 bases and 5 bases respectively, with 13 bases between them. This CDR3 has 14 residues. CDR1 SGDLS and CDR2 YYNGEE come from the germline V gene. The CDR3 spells CASSLRASDNEQFF. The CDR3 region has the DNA TGTGCCAGCAGCCTTCGGGCTAGTGACAATGAGCAGTTCTTC.

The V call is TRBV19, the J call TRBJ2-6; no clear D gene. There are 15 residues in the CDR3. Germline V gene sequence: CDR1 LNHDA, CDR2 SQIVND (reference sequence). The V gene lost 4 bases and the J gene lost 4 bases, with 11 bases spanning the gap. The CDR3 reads CASSTDRSGANVLTF. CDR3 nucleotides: TGTGCCAGTAGTACCGACCGGTCCGGGGCCAACGTCCTGACTTTC. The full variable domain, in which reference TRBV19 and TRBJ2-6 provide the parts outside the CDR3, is DGGITQSPKYLFRKEGQNVTLSCEQNLNHDAMYWYRQDPGQGLRLIYYSQIVNDFQKGDIAEGYSVSREKKESFPLTVTSAQKNPTAFYLCASSTDRSGANVLTFGAGSRLTVL.